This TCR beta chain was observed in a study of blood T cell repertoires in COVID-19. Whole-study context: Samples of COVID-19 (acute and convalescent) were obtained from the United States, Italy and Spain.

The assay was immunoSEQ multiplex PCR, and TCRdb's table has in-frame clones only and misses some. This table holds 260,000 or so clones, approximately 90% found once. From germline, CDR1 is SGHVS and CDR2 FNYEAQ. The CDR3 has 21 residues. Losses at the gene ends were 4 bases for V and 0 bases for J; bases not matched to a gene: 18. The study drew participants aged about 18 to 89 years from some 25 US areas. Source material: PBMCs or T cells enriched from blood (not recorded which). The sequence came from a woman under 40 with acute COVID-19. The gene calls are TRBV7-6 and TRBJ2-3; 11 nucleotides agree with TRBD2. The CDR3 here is CASSSLAGGRLTDVSTDTQYF. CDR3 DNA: TGTGCCAGCAGCTCCTTAGCGGGGGGGCGGTTGACCGACGTGAGCACAGATACGCAGTATTTT.